This T cell receptor (beta chain) was recovered during a study of blood T cell repertoires in COVID-19. Turning to the study itself: The origin of the acute and convalescent COVID-19 samples was the United States, Italy and Spain. Sources were T cells, B-cell-depleted T cells, or PBMCs; the material itself was cDNA or gDNA.

Per the authors' pipeline: It was from reference gene primer amplification that nucleated cell counts were estimated. Sequencing used immunoSEQ multiplex PCR; TCRdb keeps in-frame clones, though not all of them. That table gives V, J and clone size, and the DNA gave D and trimming. The table lists about 240,000 clones, about 84% of them singletons. Germline assignment: CDR1 DFQATT and CDR2 SNEGSKA (reference sequence). This CDR3 region has 17 residues. V lost 3 bases to trimming and J lost 0 bases, with 18 bases between them. This TCR derives from a man older than 75 with acute or convalescent COVID-19. The specimen was peripheral blood. The V and J genes are TRBV20-1 and TRBJ2-1; D possibly corresponds to TRBD1 (6 bases). The CDR3 loop reads CSASRPRQGSSYNEQFF. As DNA, the CDR3 is TGCAGTGCTAGTCGCCCACGTCAGGGGAGCTCCTACAATGAGCAGTTCTTC.